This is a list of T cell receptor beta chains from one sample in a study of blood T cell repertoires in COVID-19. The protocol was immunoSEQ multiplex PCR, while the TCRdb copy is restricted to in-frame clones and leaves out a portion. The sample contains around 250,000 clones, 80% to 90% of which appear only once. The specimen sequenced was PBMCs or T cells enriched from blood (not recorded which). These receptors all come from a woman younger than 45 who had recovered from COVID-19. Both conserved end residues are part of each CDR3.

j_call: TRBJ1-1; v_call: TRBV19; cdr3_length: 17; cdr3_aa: CASSLQGYFSPNTEAFF
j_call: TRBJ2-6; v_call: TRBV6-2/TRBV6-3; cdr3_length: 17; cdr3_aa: CASSYHGQISGANVLTF
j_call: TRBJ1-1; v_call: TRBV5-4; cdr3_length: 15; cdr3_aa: CASTWLSGGGTEAFF
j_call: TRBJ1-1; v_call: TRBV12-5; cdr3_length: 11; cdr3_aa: CASGWTGRAFF
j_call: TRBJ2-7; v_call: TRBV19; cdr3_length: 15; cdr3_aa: CASSSEALSSYEQYF
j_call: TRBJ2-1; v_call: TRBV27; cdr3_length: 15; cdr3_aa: CASSLDRGSRNEQFF
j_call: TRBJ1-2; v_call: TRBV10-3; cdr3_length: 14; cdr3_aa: CAISLTEVNYGYTF
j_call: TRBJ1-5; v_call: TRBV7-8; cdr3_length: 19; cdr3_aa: CASSLGLRTTYIGNQPQHF
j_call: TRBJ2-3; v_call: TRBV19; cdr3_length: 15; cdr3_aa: CASSKRQGLTDTQYF
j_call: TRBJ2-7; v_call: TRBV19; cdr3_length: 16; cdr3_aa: CASSGRDRGLGNEQYF
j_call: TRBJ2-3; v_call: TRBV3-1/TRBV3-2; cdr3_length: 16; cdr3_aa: CASSQGTSGRIDTQYF
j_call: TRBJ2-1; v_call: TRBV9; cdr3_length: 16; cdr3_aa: CASSVGGGRPSNEQFF
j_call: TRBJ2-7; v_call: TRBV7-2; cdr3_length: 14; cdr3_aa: CASSPSHTLYEQYF
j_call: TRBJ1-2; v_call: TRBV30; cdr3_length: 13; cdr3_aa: CAWSVTEDYGYTF
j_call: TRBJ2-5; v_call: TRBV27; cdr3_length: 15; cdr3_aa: CASSYRGLAFETQYF
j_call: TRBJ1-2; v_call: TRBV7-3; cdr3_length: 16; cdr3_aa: CASSSGQARSRMGYTF
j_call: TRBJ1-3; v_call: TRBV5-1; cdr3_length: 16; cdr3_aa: CASSLGQISSGNTIYF
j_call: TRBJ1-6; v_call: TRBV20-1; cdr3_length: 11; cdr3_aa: CSAPGAVSLHF
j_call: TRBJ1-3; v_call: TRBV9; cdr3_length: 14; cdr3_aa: CASSVEGGGNTIYF
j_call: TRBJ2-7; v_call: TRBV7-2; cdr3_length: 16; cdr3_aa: CASSRPGTEVTDEQYF